This entry features one T cell receptor (beta chain) sequence. The data originate from a study of blood T cell repertoires in COVID-19. Study background: The cDNA or gDNA used as material had been derived from T cells, B-cell-depleted T cells, or PBMCs.

Trimming took off 6 bases at V and 0 bases at J, with 6 bases between the two ends. The V gene's germline CDR1 is ENHRY and CDR2 SYGVKD. The CDR3 covers 13 residues. Assay used: immunoSEQ multiplex PCR; TCRdb lists only in-frame clones, some missing. The sample includes 120,000 to 150,000 clones, approximately 85% of them seen just once. The sample taken for sequencing was peripheral blood. V and J are TRBV10-3 and TRBJ1-3; D perhaps matches TRBD1 (5 bases). This receptor was taken from a woman of 80 years or more with acute or convalescent COVID-19. The chain's CDR3 is CAIRGASGNTIYF. CDR3 sequence (DNA): TGTGCCATCAGAGGGGCCTCTGGAAACACCATATATTTT.